One and the same sample provided the 26 T cell receptor beta chains below, sequenced in a study of shared clonotypes between healthy human individuals. Here immunoSEQ multiplex PCR was the method, and the copy in TCRdb shows in-frame clones only, minus some. The sample yields about 1.1 million clones, 77% seen once. The sequenced material came from memory CD4+ T cells from PBMCs. Subset of the sample: CD45RA-negative fraction. These TCRs come from a man aged 18-30 years in good health. Some clones in this sample may be carry-over from other donors' samples.

The chain carries TRBV5-1 and TRBJ2-7, with TRBD2 identical over 7 bases. Germline V gives CDR1 SGHRS, CDR2 YFSETQ. The CDR3 length is 14 residues. J lost 3 bases, V lost 3 bases, and 6 bases had no gene match. The CDR3 nucleotides read TGCGCCAGCAGCTATCTAGCGGATAACTACGAGCAGTACTTC. Its translation: CASSYLADNYEQYF.

The chain combines TRBV6-5 with TRBJ1-5; D is uncertain. Trimming took 7 bases from V and 3 from J, leaving 4 bases between them. This CDR3 region has 11 residues. CDR1 is MNHEY and CDR2 is SVGAGI in the germline V gene. The CDR3, as DNA: TGTGCCAGCACAGACAATCAGCCCCAGCATTTT. Amino acids: CASTDNQPQHF.

In this sample, this clone turned up a few times. The V and J genes are TRBV5-6 and TRBJ2-5; unclear D gene. Germline V gene sequence: CDR1 SGHDT, CDR2 YYEEEE. V was shortened by 1 base and J by 5 bases, with 9 bases between the two germline ends. This CDR3 spans 13 amino acids. The CDR3 protein is CASSLSGVETQYF. The CDR3 DNA reads TGTGCCAGCAGCTTGTCTGGGGTGGAGACCCAGTACTTC.

The chain has TRBV4-2 and TRBJ2-1; 7 bases line up with TRBD2. J was trimmed by 4 bases and V by 0 bases; bases with no gene match: 3. Germline lookup yields CDR1 LGHNA and CDR2 YNFKEQ. This CDR3 comprises 15 residues. The DNA for the CDR3 is TGTGCCAGCAGCCAAGAGGCTAGCGGATACAATGAGCAGTTCTTC. This codes for CASSQEASGYNEQFF.

V is TRBV5-8 and J is TRBJ1-6; D uncertain. V was pared by 0 bases and J by 10 bases, with 17 bases between. This CDR3 region has 16 residues. The germline V gene encodes CDR1 SGHTS and CDR2 YDEGEE. This CDR3 reads CASSLADHLPGSPLHF. CDR3 nucleotides: TGTGCCAGCAGCTTGGCCGACCATCTCCCTGGGTCACCCCTCCACTTT.

V and J are TRBV29-1 and TRBJ2-7; D gene ambiguous. CDR3 length equals 13 residues. Germline CDR1 reads SQVTM; CDR2 reads ANQGSEA. Trimming stripped 2 bases from V and 5 bases from J, with 13 bases between. The chain's CDR3 is CSVEREVGNEQYF. As DNA, the CDR3 is TGCAGCGTTGAACGTGAGGTAGGCAACGAGCAGTACTTC.

In this sample, this clone turned up once. The same CDR3 can be traced to other DNA sequences in this sample. The chain couples TRBV25-1 to TRBJ2-5; the match to TRBD1 covers 11 bases. The J call may be in error: the DNA end matches TRBJ2-7 better. The CDR3 length is 13 residues. Looked up from germline, CDR1 is MGHDK and CDR2 is SYGVNS. CDR3 residues: CASGGQGVNEQYF. The CDR3 DNA reads as TGTGCTAGCGGGGGACAGGGGGTGAACGAGCAGTACTTC.

In nucleotides, the CDR3 is TGTGCCAGCAGCCCGCGTCCGGTCCAGCGACCAACAGATACGCAGTATTTT. The encoded protein is CASSPRPVQRPTDTQYF. This chain connects TRBV7-9 to TRBJ2-3; D unresolved. Germline V lookup: CDR1 SEHNR, CDR2 FQNEAQ (reference sequence). The CDR3 length is 17 residues. The V and J ends lost 5 bases and 3 bases respectively, with 21 bases between them.

The chain links TRBV5-4 to TRBJ1-1, with 8 bases that match TRBD1. V lost 0 bases, J lost 0 bases, and 4 bases stayed unmatched. This CDR3 spans 16 amino acids. CDR1 and CDR2 (germline): SGHNT, YYREEE (reference sequence). The DNA for the CDR3 is TGTGCCAGCAGCTTGGACAGGGGGAGGCTGAACACTGAAGCTTTCTTT. Amino acids: CASSLDRGRLNTEAFF. Using reference TRBV5-4 and TRBJ1-1 for the parts outside the CDR3, the full variable domain is ETGVTQSPTHLIKTRGQQVTLRCSSQSGHNTVSWYQQALGQGPQFIFQYYREEENGRGNFPPRFSGLQFPNYSSELNVNALELDDSALYLCASSLDRGRLNTEAFFGQGTRLTVV.

The chain joins TRBV25-1 to TRBJ2-5; tentatively, D is TRBD2 (6 bases). CDR3 length: 14 amino acids. The V and J ends lost 5 bases and 5 bases respectively, with 15 bases between them. Per the germline V gene, CDR1 is MGHDK and CDR2 is SYGVNS. In DNA, the CDR3 is TGTGCCAGCAGTCTCGGGGGACCTGGGGAGACCCAGTACTTC. This sequence encodes CASSLGGPGETQYF.

V and J are TRBV13 and TRBJ2-7; 7 bases line up with TRBD2. With V trimmed by 3 bases and J by 3 bases, 8 bases remained unmatched. CDR1 PRHDT and CDR2 FYEKMQ come from the germline V gene (reference sequence). CDR3 length: 15 amino acids. The CDR3 spells CASSFGGEVNYEQYF. The CDR3 nucleotides read TGTGCCAGCAGCTTTGGGGGGGAGGTTAACTACGAGCAGTACTTC. Full variable domain (missing parts from reference TRBV13 and TRBJ2-7): AAGVIQSPRHLIKEKRETATLKCYPIPRHDTVYWYQQGPGQDPQFLISFYEKMQSDKGSIPDRFSAQQFSDYHSELNMSSLELGDSALYFCASSFGGEVNYEQYFGPGTRLTVT.

The chain uses TRBV7-6 and TRBJ2-7; 10 nucleotides align to TRBD1. V was clipped by 4 bases and J by 5 bases; unmatched bases: 8. CDR1 is SGHVS and CDR2 is FNYEAQ in the germline V gene. There are 15 residues in the CDR3. Written as DNA, the CDR3 is TGTGCCAGCAGCTCCTCCCCGGGACAGGGGAACGAGCAGTACTTC. Translating gives CASSSSPGQGNEQYF.

The V call is TRBV18, the J call TRBJ1-1; no clear D gene. The length of the CDR3 is 15 residues. The germline V and J ends were trimmed by 6 bases and 4 bases, with 18 bases remaining between them. CDR1 and CDR2 from the germline V gene are KGHSH and LQKENI. CDR3 sequence: CASSDHAGRITEAFF. DNA for the CDR3: TGTGCCAGCTCCGACCACGCGGGGAGGATCACTGAAGCTTTCTTT.

A few counts support this clone. CDR3 protein: CAWSSDSTHQPQHF. The CDR3, as DNA: TGTGCCTGGAGCTCGGACAGTACTCATCAGCCCCAGCATTTT. The chain couples TRBV30 to TRBJ1-5; a weak D match, TRBD1 (6 bases). Trimming cost V 3 bases and J 5 bases, with 14 bases left between them. CDR1 GTSNPN and CDR2 SVGIG come from the germline V gene (reference sequence). CDR3 length: 14 residues.

This clone was seen more than once but under ten times. The chain uses TRBV10-3 and TRBJ1-2, with D unresolved. Germline V gene data show CDR1 as ENHRY and CDR2 as SYGVKD. The CDR3 consists of 12 residues. Trimming cost V 3 bases and J 8 bases, with 10 bases left between them. The CDR3 reads CAISEFVGGYTF. DNA for the CDR3: TGTGCCATCAGTGAATTTGTGGGAGGCTACACCTTC.

This clone was seen only a few times. The CDR3 nucleotides are TGTGCCAGCAGCCAAGACCAAGCGGGAGGGCGAGGTACGCAGTATTTT. Amino acid sequence: CASSQDQAGGRGTQYF. V and J are TRBV4-2 and TRBJ2-3, with 10 bases that match TRBD2. The CDR3 contains 16 residues. V trimming: 0 bases; J trimming: 8 bases; junction bases outside the gene matches: 8. CDR1 is LGHNA, CDR2 YNFKEQ, per germline.

The chain links TRBV7-6 to TRBJ1-3; the D gene is possibly TRBD1 (6 bases). Germline assignment: CDR1 SGHVS and CDR2 FNYEAQ. V lost 5 bases and J lost 8, with 13 bases in between. This CDR3 region has 13 residues. The DNA for the CDR3 is TGTGCCAGCAGCGAGATGGGGGCCTACACCATATATTTT. Translation gives CASSEMGAYTIYF. Filled out from reference TRBV7-6 and TRBJ1-3, the complete variable domain reads GAGVSQSPRYKVTKRGQDVALRCDPISGHVSLYWYRQALGQGPEFLTYFNYEAQQDKSGLPNDRFSAERPEGSISTLTIQRTEQRDSAMYRCASSEMGAYTIYFGEGSWLTVV.

The chain links TRBV28 to TRBJ1-2; 10 bases fit TRBD1. Germline lookup yields CDR1 MDHEN and CDR2 SYDVKM. The length of the CDR3 is 16 residues. V trimming: 5 bases; J trimming: 1 base; junction bases outside the gene matches: 7. The DNA for the CDR3 is TGTGCCAGCAGTCCCCGACAGGGGGCTCTTAACTATGGCTACACCTTC. It specifies CASSPRQGALNYGYTF.

The chain joins TRBV7-2 to TRBJ2-3; D gene ambiguous. The germline CDR1 and CDR2 sequences are SGHTA and FQGNSA. The V end lost 7 bases, the J end lost 0 bases, and 17 bases lay between the germline ends. CDR3 length: 16 residues. The CDR3 coding sequence is TGTGCCAGCACCCTCCTTGGCGGACCTAGCACAGATACGCAGTATTTT. Translation: CASTLLGGPSTDTQYF. Combining the CDR3 with reference TRBV7-2 and TRBJ2-3 gives the whole variable domain GAGVSQSPSNKVTEKGKDVELRCDPISGHTALYWYRQSLGQGLEFLIYFQGNSAPDKSGLPSDRFSAERTGGSVSTLTIQRTQQEDSAVYLCASTLLGGPSTDTQYFGPGTRLTVL.

As for this clone: This sample includes further DNA sequences coding for the same CDR3. This chain links TRBV18 with TRBJ2-1; 8 bases are shared with TRBD2. The V gene end was trimmed by 5 bases and the J gene end by 7 bases; junction bases not matched to a gene: 4. Germline V gene data show CDR1 as KGHSH and CDR2 as LQKENI. CDR3 length: 13 residues. CDR3 coding DNA: TGTGCCAGCTCAGGGACTAGTGGGAATGAGCAGTTCTTC. Translated, it gives CASSGTSGNEQFF.

The chain couples TRBV6-5 to TRBJ1-2; D not certain. Germline V gene data show CDR1 as MNHEY and CDR2 as SVGAGI. Trimming left V 2 bases short and J 2 bases short, with 6 bases between. CDR3 length: 13 residues. The CDR3 DNA is TGTGCCAGCAGTTACGCTACAAACTATGGCTACACCTTC. It specifies CASSYATNYGYTF.

The chain links TRBV7-9 to TRBJ2-1, with 12 bases fitting TRBD2. The V segment lost 11 bases and the J segment 8 bases; nucleotides outside the gene matches: 19. This CDR3 comprises 17 residues. CDR1 is SEHNR and CDR2 is FQNEAQ in the germline V gene (reference sequence). The CDR3 DNA is TGTGCCTCTGGACTAGCGGGATCGGTTGAGCCCACCGATGAGCAGTTCTTC. Its translation is CASGLAGSVEPTDEQFF.

The gene calls are TRBV29-1 and TRBJ2-1; D uncertain. CDR3 length: 14 amino acids. The germline gives CDR1 SQVTM, CDR2 ANQGSEA. Trimming cost V 6 bases and J 4 bases, with 16 bases left between them. The chain's CDR3 is CSVPEGFLYNEQFF. The CDR3 DNA sequence: TGCAGCGTCCCCGAAGGGTTTCTTTACAATGAGCAGTTCTTC.

This clone was counted once. A read error may be the cause here, since a much bigger clone is one base away. The chain links TRBV10-3 to TRBJ1-2; 7 positions agree with TRBD1. Unmatched junction bases numbered 3, after V lost 6 bases and J lost 2 bases. Germline-derived CDR1 and CDR2 are ENHRY and SYGVKD. This CDR3 has 13 amino acids. CDR3 coding DNA: TGTGCCATCAGCCCGACAGGGAACTATGGCTACACCTTC. The encoded protein is CAISPTGNYGYTF.

The sample holds a few counts of this clone. This specimen includes other DNA sequences encoding the same CDR3. The chain employs TRBV5-1 and TRBJ2-7; D is undetermined. Germline CDR1 and CDR2: SGHRS and YFSETQ. CDR3 length equals 13 residues. Trimming stripped 1 base from V and 2 bases from J, with 7 bases between. The CDR3 here is CASSLTSTYEQYF. The CDR3 DNA is TGCGCCAGCAGCTTGACTTCAACCTACGAGCAGTACTTC.

As concerns this clone: Within the sample, other DNA sequences also encode this same CDR3. The rearrangement uses TRBV20-1 and TRBJ2-2; D is ambiguous. The CDR3 runs 11 residues. The ends were cut back, 4 bases at V and 8 bases at J, with 8 bases in the middle. Germline V gene lookup returns CDR1 DFQATT and CDR2 SNEGSKA (reference sequence). This chain's CDR3 is CSAIFAGELFF. In DNA, the CDR3 is TGCAGTGCTATTTTTGCTGGGGAGCTGTTTTTT.